The 12 T cell receptor beta chains presented below share a single source sample, sequenced in a study of blood T cell repertoires in COVID-19 (dated by TCRdb to 2018 to 2021). Library preparation used the immunoSEQ multiplex PCR assay. Here the immuneACCESS table is served through TCRdb, limited to in-frame sequences with V and J called. Missing clones are a known gap in these copies; in checked studies unresolved V genes cover under half, and the rest lacks a known reason. This sample is represented by approximately 100,000 clones; about 79% of them were singletons. The top ten constitute about 3.6% of the sample. Sequences were obtained from peripheral blood. The source of these receptors is a woman older than 75 with active or convalescent COVID-19.

This chain links TRBV7-2 with TRBJ2-7, with 10 bases fitting TRBD2. CDR1 is SGHTA and CDR2 is FQGNSA in the germline V gene. The CDR3 has 19 residues. The V and J ends lost 5 bases and 7 bases, in that order; junction bases with no gene match: 23. As DNA, the CDR3 is TGTGCCAGCAGCGCTAGTTGGACAGGACTAGCGGAGGGACGAAGGGAGCAGTACTTC. It encodes CASSASWTGLAEGRREQYF.

Details on this clone: This sample also contains other DNA sequences that code for the same CDR3. The chain couples TRBV5-6 to TRBJ2-3; 9 nucleotides align to TRBD2. This CDR3 has 15 amino acids. Germline values: CDR1 SGHDT, CDR2 YYEEEE. With V trimmed by 3 bases and J by 1 base, 3 bases remained unmatched. The CDR3 DNA follows: TGTGCCAGCAGCTCTTTAGCGGGAGGCACAGATACGCAGTATTTT. It encodes CASSSLAGGTDTQYF.

This sequence joins TRBV27 and TRBJ1-5; TRBD1 matches at 7 bases. V was pared by 3 bases and J by 7 bases, with 6 bases of the junction left unmatched. CDR1 and CDR2 (germline): MNHEY, SMNVEV (reference sequence). The CDR3 extends over 14 amino acids. CDR3 in DNA: TGTGCCAGCAGTTTCGACAGGGAAGGACAGCCCCAGCATTTT. Translated, it gives CASSFDREGQPQHF.

The V gene is TRBV29-1, the J gene TRBJ1-2, with D hard to call. This CDR3 contains 12 residues. Germline CDR1 SQVTM, CDR2 ANQGSEA. Trimming took 7 bases from V and 4 from J, leaving 13 bases between them. The CDR3, as DNA: TGCAGCGAGACATCCCCGAGCTATGGCTACACCTTC. Encoded protein: CSETSPSYGYTF.

The chain employs TRBV13 and TRBJ2-3, with 8 nucleotides matching TRBD1. V shed 2 bases, J shed 4 bases, and the junction held 2 bases outside the gene matches. The germline gives CDR1 PRHDT, CDR2 FYEKMQ (reference sequence). The CDR3 totals 14 residues. CDR3 region: CASSLRQGPDTQYF. In nucleotides, the CDR3 is TGTGCCAGCAGCTTAAGACAGGGGCCAGATACGCAGTATTTT.

The V call is TRBV10-3, the J call TRBJ2-7; 7 nucleotides line up with TRBD1. Germline assignment: CDR1 ENHRY and CDR2 SYGVKD. The CDR3 is 14 amino acids. Trimming at V came to 5 bases and at J to 6 bases, leaving 10 bases not matched to a gene. The CDR3 region is CAISLQGVDGEQYF. For the CDR3, the DNA is TGTGCCATCAGTCTTCAGGGGGTCGACGGCGAGCAGTACTTC.

This chain connects TRBV21-1 to TRBJ2-3; no check of the table's D call, TRBD2, against the DNA was made. TRBV21-1 is tagged as a pseudogene. This CDR3 contains 17 residues. Here the CDR3 reads CASSRPGNRPSADTQYF. The CDR3 nucleotides are TGTGCCAGCAGCAGGCCGGGAAATAGGCCCAGCGCAGATACGCAGTATTTT.

This chain links TRBV27 with TRBJ2-1, with TRBD1 as a possible D gene (5 bases). The CDR3 is 14 amino acids. From germline, CDR1 is MNHEY and CDR2 SMNVEV (reference sequence). V lost 3 bases, J lost 4 bases, and 10 bases lay in between. This chain's CDR3 is CASSLGKGYNEQFF. CDR3 bases: TGTGCCAGCAGTTTGGGGAAGGGGTACAATGAGCAGTTCTTC.

This rearrangement joins TRBV28 to TRBJ1-5, with 11 positions matching TRBD1. With 8 bases clipped from V and 6 bases from J, the junction kept 12 bases outside the gene matches. In germline, CDR1 is MDHEN, CDR2 SYDVKM. The CDR3 consists of 16 residues. CDR3 in amino acids: CASGIGQGALGQPQHF. CDR3 DNA: TGTGCCAGCGGTATCGGACAGGGGGCTCTTGGTCAGCCCCAGCATTTT.

The V call is TRBV7-9, the J call TRBJ1-5; D gene uncertain. V was trimmed by 1 base and J by 4 bases, leaving 8 bases between them. The CDR3 totals 14 residues. CDR1 is SEHNR and CDR2 is FQNEAQ in the germline V gene (reference sequence). The DNA for the CDR3 is TGTGCCAGCAGCTTAGATGGGCAAAATCAGCCCCAGCATTTT. As protein: CASSLDGQNQPQHF.

This chain connects TRBV20-1 to TRBJ1-5, with TRBD1 matching 8 bases. The V segment lost 3 bases and the J segment 6 bases; nucleotides outside the gene matches: 7. The CDR3 has 14 residues. Germline values: CDR1 DFQATT, CDR2 SNEGSKA (reference sequence). CDR3 amino acids: CSASRQGAVQPQHF. CDR3 DNA: TGCAGTGCTAGTAGGCAGGGGGCTGTTCAGCCCCAGCATTTT.

Here the CDR3 reads CASSPEGRGGGKLFF. DNA of the CDR3: TGCGCCAGCAGCCCGGAGGGTCGGGGCGGGGGAAAACTGTTTTTT. J is TRBJ1-4 and V is TRBV5-1, with D perhaps matching TRBD1 (5 bases). Trimming took 4 bases from V and 10 from J, leaving 20 bases between them. The CDR3 loop spans 15 amino acids. Germline CDR1 and CDR2: SGHRS and YFSETQ.